One sample yielded the 24 T cell receptor beta chains listed below, sequenced in a study of cytomegalovirus exposure and HLA in healthy donors. The PCR contained 60 Vbeta and 13 Jbeta primers. Using immunoSEQ multiplex PCR, the repertoire was profiled, and TCRdb retains in-frame clones only, with some absent. The sample records about 140,000 clones, 61% being singletons. The specimen sequenced was PBMCs. Receptors originate from a male donor in good health and CMV-seronegative.

The V gene is TRBV10-3, the J gene TRBJ2-5, with TRBD2 as a possible D gene (5 bases). Germline assignment: CDR1 ENHRY and CDR2 SYGVKD. CDR3 length equals 13 residues. V was shortened by 11 bases and J by 2 bases, with 15 bases between the two germline ends. The CDR3 DNA sequence: TGTGCCTCTACATCCGGGATACAAGAGACCCAGTACTTC. Translated, it gives CASTSGIQETQYF.

CDR3 sequence: CASSLGDRRESPLHF. Written as DNA, the CDR3 is TGTGCCAGCAGCTTAGGGGACAGGAGGGAATCACCCCTCCACTTT. The rearrangement links TRBV13 to TRBJ1-6; TRBD1 matches 7 bases. The CDR3 extends over 15 amino acids. J was trimmed by 10 bases and V by 0 bases; bases with no gene match: 6. Germline-derived CDR1 and CDR2 are PRHDT and FYEKMQ (reference sequence). The whole variable domain, filled in from reference TRBV13 and TRBJ1-6, reads AAGVIQSPRHLIKEKRETATLKCYPIPRHDTVYWYQQGPGQDPQFLISFYEKMQSDKGSIPDRFSAQQFSDYHSELNMSSLELGDSALYFCASSLGDRRESPLHFGNGTRLTVT.

This rearrangement joins TRBV7-8 to TRBJ2-1; D may be TRBD1 (6 bases). Germline CDR1 reads SGHVS; CDR2 reads FQNEAQ. This CDR3 has 18 amino acids. Trimming removed 5 bases at V and 0 bases at J, with 20 bases between. The CDR3 loop reads CASSGVVTGTISYNEQFF. CDR3 coding DNA: TGTGCCAGCAGCGGGGTAGTGACAGGAACCATCTCCTACAATGAGCAGTTCTTC.

The genes are TRBV9 and TRBJ1-4; the match to TRBD1 covers 7 bases. The CDR3 is made up of 16 amino acids. Germline V gene sequence: CDR1 SGDLS, CDR2 YYNGEE. Trimming removed 3 bases from V and 7 bases from J; junction bases left unmatched: 12. CDR3 sequence reads: CASSASGRGRSEKLFF. CDR3 DNA: TGTGCCAGCAGCGCCTCGGGAAGGGGGCGAAGTGAAAAACTGTTTTTT.

The chain has TRBV10-3 and TRBJ1-2, with 8 bases aligning to TRBD1. The CDR3 spans 15 residues. Germline-derived CDR1 and CDR2 are ENHRY and SYGVKD. The trim removed 3 bases at V and 4 bases at J, leaving 7 bases unmatched. The CDR3 DNA reads TGTGCCATCAGTGAAGGGACAGGTGATCTCTATGGCTACACCTTC. It yields the protein CAISEGTGDLYGYTF.

For the CDR3, the DNA is TGTGCCAGCTCAACAGAAGGGGTCGAGAACACTGAAGCTTTCTTT. Translated: CASSTEGVENTEAFF. The chain has TRBV18 and TRBJ1-1, with a possible D match to TRBD1 (5 bases). The germline V gene has CDR1 KGHSH and CDR2 LQKENI. The length of the CDR3 is 15 residues. Trimming removed 5 bases at V and 1 base at J, with 14 bases between.

The chain carries TRBV7-2 and TRBJ1-2; D is possibly TRBD1 (6 bases). Germline CDR1 reads SGHTA; CDR2 reads FQGNSA. CDR3 length: 15 amino acids. The V end was cut by 4 bases, the J end by 0 bases, with 12 bases between. The CDR3 region has the DNA TGTGCCAGCAGCTGGGACAACCTCGCTAACTATGGCTACACCTTC. Protein sequence: CASSWDNLANYGYTF.

The rearrangement links TRBV30 to TRBJ2-2; D is unclear. Trimming took 7 bases from V and 1 from J, leaving 4 bases between them. The CDR3 runs 11 residues. Germline V gives CDR1 GTSNPN, CDR2 SVGIG (reference sequence). For the CDR3, the DNA is TGTGCCTATAAGAACACCGGGGAGCTGTTTTTT. Translating it yields CAYKNTGELFF.

The V and J genes are TRBV5-1 and TRBJ1-4, with TRBD1 matching over 9 bases. CDR3 length equals 14 residues. After removal of 4 bases from V and 6 bases from J, the junction contained 4 bases not matched to a gene. CDR1 is SGHRS, CDR2 YFSETQ, per germline. CDR3 loop: CASSLQGAYEKLFF. The CDR3 region has the DNA TGCGCCAGCAGCCTACAGGGGGCTTATGAAAAACTGTTTTTT.

The chain has TRBV2 and TRBJ2-3, with 11 bases lining up with TRBD2. This CDR3 has 18 amino acids. V was clipped by 2 bases and J by 4 bases; unmatched bases: 11. CDR1 is SNHLY, CDR2 FYNNEI, per germline. In DNA form, the CDR3 reads TGTGCCAGCAGTGAACCGCTAGGTAGCGGGGGGGTCGCAGATACGCAGTATTTT. Protein: CASSEPLGSGGVADTQYF.

The chain combines TRBV5-5 with TRBJ2-2; D perhaps matches TRBD1 (6 bases). This CDR3 region has 16 residues. Germline V gene lookup returns CDR1 SGHKS and CDR2 YYEKEE (reference sequence). V lost 5 bases to trimming and J lost 5 bases, with 19 bases between them. CDR3 coding DNA: TGTGCCAGCAGACAAAAGGGGGTGGACATGACCGGGGAGCTGTTTTTT. Translation gives CASRQKGVDMTGELFF.

As to this clone: The same CDR3 also results from other DNA sequences found in this sample. V usage is TRBV5-1 and J usage is TRBJ1-2; 8 nucleotides line up with TRBD1. CDR1 and CDR2 from the germline V gene are SGHRS and YFSETQ. With 3 bases clipped from V and 4 bases from J, the junction kept 5 bases outside the gene matches. This CDR3 comprises 14 residues. CDR3 sequence: CASSSGTGIYGYTF. The CDR3 DNA sequence: TGCGCCAGCAGCTCAGGGACAGGAATCTATGGCTACACCTTC. Variable domain in full (rest from reference TRBV5-1 and TRBJ1-2): KAGVTQTPRYLIKTRGQQVTLSCSPISGHRSVSWYQQTPGQGLQFLFEYFSETQRNKGNFPGRFSGRQFSNSRSEMNVSTLELGDSALYLCASSSGTGIYGYTFGSGTRLTVV.

The chain has TRBV11-3 and TRBJ2-5; 15 nucleotides align to TRBD2. This CDR3 comprises 15 residues. Unmatched junction bases numbered 1, after V lost 4 bases and J lost 4 bases. Germline V gives CDR1 SGHNT, CDR2 YENEEA. CDR3 bases: TGTGCCAGCAGCTCGGGACTAGCGGGGGGAGAGACCCAGTACTTC. It encodes CASSSGLAGGETQYF.

This chain links TRBV6-5 with TRBJ2-7; 8 bases are a match to TRBD1. In germline, CDR1 is MNHEY, CDR2 SVGAGI. The CDR3 contains 15 residues. V was pared by 5 bases and J by 4 bases, with 10 bases of the junction left unmatched. Here the CDR3 DNA reads TGTGCCAGCAGTCCCCACAGGGGGTATAGGTACGAGCAGTACTTC. It specifies CASSPHRGYRYEQYF.

This clone was seen a handful of times. V and J are TRBV7-2 and TRBJ1-6, with 9 bases aligning to TRBD1. CDR1 is SGHTA, CDR2 FQGNSA, per germline. V shed 10 bases and J 7 bases; nucleotides not matched to a gene: 8. The CDR3 is 14 residues long. The CDR3 nucleotides read TGTGCCATTACCCGGGACAGGGTCAATTCACCCCTCCACTTT. It is translated as CAITRDRVNSPLHF.

The V gene is TRBV6-6, the J gene TRBJ1-6; no firm D call. Germline loops: CDR1 MNHNY, CDR2 SVGAGI (reference sequence). This CDR3 is 12 amino acids long. V was trimmed by 6 bases and J by 8 bases, leaving 8 bases between them. The CDR3 sequence is CASRSSDSPLHF. CDR3 nucleotides: TGTGCCAGCAGAAGCTCCGATTCACCCCTCCACTTT.

The table lists this clone with a few counts. This chain links TRBV5-1 with TRBJ2-2; TRBD2 matches 7 bases. The CDR3 runs 15 residues. Trimming removed 6 bases from V and 2 bases from J; junction bases left unmatched: 7. Germline lookup yields CDR1 SGHRS and CDR2 YFSETQ. CDR3 residues: CASNPTGGNTGELFF. Here the CDR3 DNA reads TGCGCCAGCAACCCAACGGGGGGAAACACCGGGGAGCTGTTTTTT.

This clone appeared a few times. This chain uses TRBV5-4 with TRBJ1-4; 9 nucleotides align to TRBD1. CDR3 length: 16 residues. With 4 bases clipped from V and 8 bases from J, the junction kept 12 bases outside the gene matches. Germline V gene data show CDR1 as SGHNT and CDR2 as YYREEE (reference sequence). CDR3 nucleotides: TGTGCCAGCAGCCCCGGACCGGGACAGGGTTACGAAAAACTGTTTTTT. The encoded protein is CASSPGPGQGYEKLFF.

The chain links TRBV9 to TRBJ1-5, with D possibly being TRBD1 (5 bases). With 1 base removed from V and 4 bases from J, the gap between germline ends came to 9 bases. This CDR3 contains 14 residues. CDR1 and CDR2 (germline): SGDLS, YYNGEE. CDR3 DNA sequence: TGTGCCAGCAGCGTATCGACAGAAAATCAGCCCCAGCATTTT. Translating gives CASSVSTENQPQHF.

CDR3 nucleotides: TGTGCCAGCAGTCCTAGCCGCACACAGGGGACAACGGGGGGCTACACCTTC. It is translated as CASSPSRTQGTTGGYTF. The rearrangement joins TRBV27 to TRBJ1-2; 7 positions match TRBD1. CDR1 is MNHEY, CDR2 SMNVEV, per germline (reference sequence). Trimming took 5 bases from V and 8 from J; bases not matched to a gene: 20. The CDR3 runs to 17 residues.

This chain links TRBV6-5 with TRBJ2-5, with TRBD1 identical over 10 bases. The J call may be faulty, since TRBJ2-7 better matches the DNA end. CDR1 is MNHEY, CDR2 SVGAGI, per germline. The CDR3 runs 15 residues. The CDR3 protein is CASSQSGTGAYEQYF. The DNA for the CDR3 is TGTGCCAGCAGCCAATCCGGGACAGGGGCCTACGAGCAGTACTTC.

This chain joins TRBV9 and TRBJ2-5; the D gene is possibly TRBD2 (6 bases). Germline assignment: CDR1 SGDLS and CDR2 YYNGEE. V was shortened by 0 bases and J by 5 bases, with 14 bases between the two germline ends. The CDR3 sequence is 15 residues long. Here the CDR3 reads CASSVGPGRRETQYF. The CDR3 DNA is TGTGCCAGCAGCGTAGGGCCAGGGAGGAGGGAGACCCAGTACTTC.

About this clone: This sequence may be a read error, since a much larger clone differs from it by one base. V and J are TRBV10-1 and TRBJ2-7; D not certain. Germline lookup yields CDR1 WNHNN and CDR2 SYGVQD (reference sequence). Trimming left V 3 bases short and J 1 base short, with 4 bases between. The CDR3 consists of 12 residues. CDR3 sequence: CASSETSYEQYF. For the CDR3, the DNA is TGCGCCAGCAGTGAAACTTCCTACGAGCAGTACTTC.

J is TRBJ2-3 and V is TRBV5-4; D is perhaps TRBD2 (5 bases). V was clipped by 4 bases and J by 2 bases, with 11 bases between them. The CDR3 totals 14 residues. Germline loops: CDR1 SGHNT, CDR2 YYREEE (reference sequence). CDR3 bases: TGTGCCAGCAGCGCACTAGGATTCACAGATACGCAGTATTTT. Its translation: CASSALGFTDTQYF.